A single sample is the source of the 27 T cell receptor beta chains below, sequenced in a study of T cell repertoires in cytomegalovirus infection. One entry per CDR3 protein, called by TCRdb with MiXCR from the reads. The data contain about 460,000 distinct CDR3 sequences, approximately 11% of them singletons. Material for sequencing was PBMCs. All receptors derive from a human donor in good health (CMV status not recorded). Some clones in this sample may be carry-over from other donors' samples.

This clonotype was recorded at least ten times. The genes are TRBV27 and TRBJ2-3; D ambiguous. Trimming stripped 10 bases from V and 7 bases from J, with 12 bases between. CDR1 is MNHEY and CDR2 is SMNVEV in the germline V gene (reference sequence). CDR3 length equals 11 residues. The CDR3 nucleotides read TGTGCCACACAGAGTGGGAATACGCAGTATTTT. It translates to CATQSGNTQYF.

This clonotype was found a few times. The chain has TRBV19 and TRBJ1-3, with no clear D. V dropped 7 bases and J dropped 4 bases, with 14 bases sitting between them. The CDR3 is 14 residues long. Germline values: CDR1 LNHDA, CDR2 SQIVND (reference sequence). CDR3 protein: CASNTEVAGNTIYF. The CDR3 nucleotides read TGTGCCAGTAATACGGAGGTTGCCGGAAACACCATATATTTT.

This clonotype occurred many times. The J gene is TRBJ1-2, the V gene TRBV12-3 or TRBV12-4; D unresolved. The CDR3 is 12 residues long. V lost 2 bases, J lost 14 bases, and 15 bases lay in between. CDR3 amino acids: CASSLSRLSLTF. CDR3 sequence (DNA): TGTGCCAGCAGTTTAAGCCGTCTTTCTCTTACCTTC.

This clonotype was counted only a few times. The chain combines TRBV6-2 or TRBV6-3 with TRBJ1-1; maybe TRBD1 (6 bases). This CDR3 has 16 residues. Germline V CDR1 and CDR2: MNHEY, SVGEGT. V dropped 3 bases and J dropped 4 bases, with 18 bases sitting between them. The CDR3 sequence: CASSYGGPRGATEAFF. The CDR3 coding sequence is TGTGCCAGCAGTTATGGGGGCCCACGAGGGGCCACTGAAGCTTTCTTT.

This clonotype appeared many times. The chain uses TRBV12-3 or TRBV12-4 and TRBJ1-5; 9 bases align to TRBD1. J gave up 11 bases and V 0 bases, and 8 bases lay outside the gene matches. The CDR3 runs to 15 residues. The CDR3 nucleotides are TGTGCCAGCAGTTTAGCGGGGGACAGGGCCGTAGCCCAGCATTTT. Protein: CASSLAGDRAVAQHF.

This clonotype was counted many times. This rearrangement joins TRBV6-6 to TRBJ1-1; 9 bases align to TRBD1. The ends lost 0 bases at V and 3 bases at J; junction bases unmatched: 11. The germline V gene has CDR1 MNHNY and CDR2 SVGAGI (reference sequence). The CDR3 is made up of 18 amino acids. CDR3 sequence (DNA): TGTGCCAGCAGTTACTCGATTACGTCGCGGACAGGGGACACTGAAGCTTTCTTT. Encoded protein: CASSYSITSRTGDTEAFF.

This clonotype was counted ten times or more. The rearrangement uses TRBV5-6 and TRBJ1-5, with 10 bases that match TRBD1. The CDR3 is 17 residues long. Losses at the gene ends were 0 bases for V and 2 bases for J; bases not matched to a gene: 5. Looked up from germline, CDR1 is SGHDT and CDR2 is YYEEEE. CDR3 DNA sequence: TGTGCCAGCAGCTTGGGACAGGGGGCCTACGGCAATCAGCCCCAGCATTTT. As protein: CASSLGQGAYGNQPQHF. The variable domain in full, completed from reference TRBV5-6 and TRBJ1-5, reads DAGVTQSPTHLIKTRGQQVTLRCSPKSGHDTVSWYQQALGQGPQFIFQYYEEEERQRGNFPDRFSGHQFPNYSSELNVNALLLGDSALYLCASSLGQGAYGNQPQHFGDGTRLSIL.

The chain's CDR3 is CSPTMYNEQFF. The CDR3 DNA follows: TGCAGTCCAACAATGTACAATGAGCAGTTCTTC. The rearrangement joins TRBV20-1 to TRBJ2-1; D uncertain. The V end lost 8 bases, the J end lost 4 bases, and 9 bases lay between the germline ends. This CDR3 contains 11 residues. Germline V gene lookup returns CDR1 DFQATT and CDR2 SNEGSKA (reference sequence).

J is TRBJ2-1 and V is TRBV7-6, with 14 nucleotides matching TRBD2. This CDR3 is 15 amino acids long. Looked up from germline, CDR1 is SGHVS and CDR2 is FNYEAQ. V trimming: 10 bases; J trimming: 7 bases; junction bases outside the gene matches: 9. The DNA of the CDR3 is TGTGCCACCGGGACTAGCGGGGGATACACGAATGAGCAGTTCTTC. It translates to CATGTSGGYTNEQFF. The variable domain in full, with the rest retrieved from reference TRBV7-6 and TRBJ2-1, is GAGVSQSPRYKVTKRGQDVALRCDPISGHVSLYWYRQALGQGPEFLTYFNYEAQQDKSGLPNDRFSAERPEGSISTLTIQRTEQRDSAMYRCATGTSGGYTNEQFFGPGTRLTVL.

About this clonotype itself: A much larger clone differs by one base, so this may be a read error. The V gene is TRBV6-5, the J gene TRBJ2-3, with 9 bases that match TRBD2. CDR3 length equals 16 residues. CDR1 and CDR2 from the germline V gene are MNHEY and SVGAGI. CDR3 protein: CANSYSLRGGPDTQYF. The CDR3, as DNA: TGTGCCAACAGTTACTCTTTGCGGGGGGGCCCAGATACGCAGTATTTT.

There are many counts of this clonotype. The V and J genes are TRBV7-7 and TRBJ2-2; D is unresolved. Deletions cut 5 bases from V and 6 bases from J, with 13 bases between. There are 14 residues in the CDR3. Looked up from germline, CDR1 is SSHAT and CDR2 is FNYEAQ (reference sequence). The CDR3 DNA follows: TGTGCCAGCAGCCAAGGTTTGGGTCCCGGGGAGCTGTTTTTT. It translates to CASSQGLGPGELFF.

This clonotype occurred many times. This sequence joins TRBV7-9 and TRBJ2-5; 10 bases map to TRBD1. This CDR3 is built from 16 residues. The junction had 13 bases not matched to a gene; V was cut back by 7 bases and J by 5 bases. Germline V gene data show CDR1 as SEHNR and CDR2 as FQNEAQ (reference sequence). CDR3 nucleotides: TGTGCCAGCACCCCATCCCGGGACAGGGGTCAGGAGACCCAGTACTTC. As protein: CASTPSRDRGQETQYF.

This clonotype came up many times. CDR3: CASSPTREHGYTF. In DNA, the CDR3 is TGTGCCAGCAGCCCTACTAGGGAACATGGCTACACCTTC. The chain uses TRBV7-8 and TRBJ1-2; D unclear. The CDR3 has 13 amino acids. Germline V gene sequence: CDR1 SGHVS, CDR2 FQNEAQ. The V end was cut by 5 bases, the J end by 6 bases, with 13 bases between.

The chain employs TRBV12-3 or TRBV12-4 and TRBJ2-5; D is unclear. V was pared by 5 bases and J by 5 bases, with 12 bases between. The CDR3 extends over 13 amino acids. CDR3 DNA: TGTGCCAGCAGTCCAACGATGAGGGAGACCCAGTACTTC. Its translation: CASSPTMRETQYF.

This clonotype was seen ten or more times. The rearrangement links TRBV7-2 to TRBJ2-5; possibly TRBD2 for D (6 bases). The ends were cut back, 3 bases at V and 2 bases at J, with 10 bases in the middle. The CDR3 is made up of 14 amino acids. Germline loops: CDR1 SGHTA, CDR2 FQGNSA. This CDR3 reads CASSFSGSQETQYF. The CDR3 DNA reads TGTGCCAGCAGCTTTAGCGGCAGTCAAGAGACCCAGTACTTC.

This clonotype showed up many times. This chain links TRBV10-3 with TRBJ2-3, with 12 bases identical to TRBD2. Losses at the gene ends were 3 bases for V and 0 bases for J; bases not matched to a gene: 1. The germline V gene encodes CDR1 ENHRY and CDR2 SYGVKD. CDR3 length: 16 amino acids. CDR3 in DNA: TGTGCCATCAGTGACGGACTAGCGGGAAGCACAGATACGCAGTATTTT. It encodes CAISDGLAGSTDTQYF.

This clonotype showed up many times. The J gene is TRBJ2-2, the V gene TRBV12-3 or TRBV12-4; TRBD2 aligns across 9 bases. The CDR3 contains 15 residues. Germline trimming cut 5 bases from V and 1 base from J; bases unmatched to any gene: 2. For the CDR3, the DNA is TGTGCCAGCAGTCGAGCGGGAGGGAACACCGGGGAGCTGTTTTTT. Amino acids: CASSRAGGNTGELFF.

There are a few counts of this clonotype. This sequence joins TRBV4-2 and TRBJ1-5, with D perhaps TRBD1 (5 bases). V dropped 0 bases and J dropped 3 bases, with 9 bases sitting between them. Germline V gene sequence: CDR1 LGHNA, CDR2 YNFKEQ. This CDR3 is 15 amino acids long. This CDR3 is CASSQDRQSNQPQHF. The CDR3 bases are TGTGCCAGCAGCCAAGATAGACAGTCCAATCAGCCCCAGCATTTT.

This clonotype was observed at least ten times. The rearrangement links TRBV20-1 to TRBJ2-7; no definite D call. Trimming removed 1 base from V and 7 bases from J, with 8 bases in between. Germline assignment: CDR1 DFQATT and CDR2 SNEGSKA (reference sequence). The CDR3 is 11 residues long. The CDR3 sequence: CSARGVGEQYF. The CDR3 DNA sequence: TGCAGTGCTAGAGGAGTGGGTGAGCAGTACTTC.

The chain is built from TRBV28 and TRBJ1-2; a possible D gene is TRBD1 (5 bases). Deletions cut 6 bases from V and 5 bases from J, with 22 bases between. The CDR3 is made up of 16 amino acids. The V gene's germline CDR1 is MDHEN and CDR2 SYDVKM. CDR3 residues: CASSPQTEENWYGYTF. CDR3 bases: TGTGCCAGCAGCCCGCAGACAGAGGAAAACTGGTATGGCTACACCTTC.

The chain employs TRBV6-5 and TRBJ2-7; 7 bases fit TRBD1. Per germline, CDR1 MNHEY and CDR2 SVGAGI. The CDR3 sequence is 16 residues long. The trim removed 0 bases at V and 1 base at J, leaving 6 bases unmatched. The DNA of the CDR3 is TGTGCCAGCAGTTACTCCGGGAACAGGGGATCCTACGAGCAGTACTTC. It codes for CASSYSGNRGSYEQYF.

This clonotype was recorded many times. The chain employs TRBV7-3 and TRBJ1-1, with D tentatively TRBD1 (6 bases). Germline loops: CDR1 SGHTA, CDR2 FQGTGA. With 0 bases removed from V and 14 bases from J, the gap between germline ends came to 16 bases. The CDR3 totals 13 residues. CDR3 amino acids: CASSLTATGFSFF. The CDR3 region has the DNA TGTGCCAGCAGCTTAACGGCCACAGGGTTTAGCTTCTTT.

J is TRBJ1-1 and V is TRBV12-3 or TRBV12-4; D is unclear. The CDR3 extends over 12 amino acids. V shed 5 bases and J shed 8 bases, with 12 bases lying between them. CDR3 region: CASSRRDLEAFF. In nucleotides, the CDR3 is TGTGCCAGCAGTCGACGAGACCTCGAAGCTTTCTTT.

In this sample, this clonotype turned up many times. V is TRBV25-1 and J is TRBJ1-2, with D tentatively TRBD1 (5 bases). This CDR3 spans 13 amino acids. The V and J ends lost 9 bases and 6 bases respectively, with 17 bases between them. Per the germline V gene, CDR1 is MGHDK and CDR2 is SYGVNS. CDR3 amino acids: CASKPRDRDGYTF. CDR3 bases: TGTGCCAGTAAACCACGGGACCGAGATGGCTACACCTTC.

In its sample, this clonotype was seen many times. The chain links TRBV29-1 to TRBJ1-5; maybe TRBD1 (6 bases). With 5 bases removed from V and 0 bases from J, the gap between germline ends came to 14 bases. Germline values: CDR1 SQVTM, CDR2 ANQGSEA. CDR3 length: 15 residues. The CDR3 DNA is TGCAGCGTTCGCACTAACAGGGATAGCAATCAGCCCCAGCATTTT. Amino acid sequence: CSVRTNRDSNQPQHF.

Only a few counts were recorded for this clonotype. This chain joins TRBV2 and TRBJ2-5, with 10 bases aligning to TRBD2. V was pared by 3 bases and J by 5 bases, with 6 bases of the junction left unmatched. Per the germline V gene, CDR1 is SNHLY and CDR2 is FYNNEI. The CDR3 spans 15 residues. The CDR3 DNA reads TGTGCCAGCAGTGAGGCTAGCGGGAGTTGGGAGACCCAGTACTTC. It specifies CASSEASGSWETQYF.

This clonotype has at least ten counts. J is TRBJ2-1 and V is TRBV7-3; D might be TRBD2 (5 bases). The V end was cut by 1 base, the J end by 7 bases, with 11 bases between. This CDR3 is built from 14 residues. Germline values: CDR1 SGHTA, CDR2 FQGTGA. For the CDR3, the DNA is TGTGCCAGCAGCTTAAACCTTGGGAGAAATGAGCAGTTCTTC. This sequence encodes CASSLNLGRNEQFF.